The source of this T cell receptor beta chain is a study of cytomegalovirus exposure and HLA in healthy donors. Overall study results and limits: Researchers had no immune exposure information except CMV serostatus available. Previous analysis showed most TCR beta V segments were productive about 87% or about 30% of the time.

Everyone who donated was a healthy bone marrow donor. The CDR3 is 13 amino acids. V lost 7 bases, J lost 4 bases, and 11 bases lay in between. Germline assignment: CDR1 MDHEN and CDR2 SYDVKM. The primer mix had 60 Vbeta and 13 Jbeta primers. In the authors' methods: Later, 65 million to 85 million unique TCR beta chains were counted in an analysis, and approximately 9.9 million of them were shared. Profiled with immunoSEQ multiplex PCR; TCRdb holds only in-frame clones, not every one. The DNA was the basis for D and trimming; V, J and clone size are from that table. With 75,000 to 80,000 clones in the sample, the ten largest clones hold less than 5%. Notes on this clone: No antigen is known for it.

This chain uses TRBV28 with TRBJ1-3; D may be TRBD1 (6 bases). The source material was PBMCs. This TCR was sampled from a man between 18 and 29 years old in good health and CMV-seropositive. CDR3 amino acids: CASNLDSGNTIYF. The DNA for the CDR3 is TGTGCCAGCAACCTGGACAGCGGAAACACCATATATTTT.